The source of this TCR beta chain is a study of T-cell reconstitution after alpha-beta-depleted transplantation in children. Molecular barcoding with unique molecular identifiers was used for the TCRbeta library. MiXCR, applied by TCRdb to the PCR reads, yields one record per CDR3 protein. The data show 500,000 to 600,000 distinct CDR3 sequences, with around 16% seen just once and 3.3% held by the top ten. Trimming removed 5 bases from V and 4 bases from J; junction bases left unmatched: 5. CDR3 length: 14 amino acids. CDR1 is SQVTM and CDR2 is ANQGSEA in the germline V gene. This sequence joins TRBV29-1 and TRBJ2-3; 11 nucleotides agree with TRBD2. The receptor was derived from a human donor who donated a stem cell graft to a child with acute lymphoblastic leukemia. The material sequenced was PBMCs from the stem cell graft donor, taken from the stem cell graft. CDR3 DNA sequence: TGCAGCGTTATGTTAGCGGGAGGGGCAGATACGCAGTATTTT. Amino acid sequence: CSVMLAGGADTQYF.